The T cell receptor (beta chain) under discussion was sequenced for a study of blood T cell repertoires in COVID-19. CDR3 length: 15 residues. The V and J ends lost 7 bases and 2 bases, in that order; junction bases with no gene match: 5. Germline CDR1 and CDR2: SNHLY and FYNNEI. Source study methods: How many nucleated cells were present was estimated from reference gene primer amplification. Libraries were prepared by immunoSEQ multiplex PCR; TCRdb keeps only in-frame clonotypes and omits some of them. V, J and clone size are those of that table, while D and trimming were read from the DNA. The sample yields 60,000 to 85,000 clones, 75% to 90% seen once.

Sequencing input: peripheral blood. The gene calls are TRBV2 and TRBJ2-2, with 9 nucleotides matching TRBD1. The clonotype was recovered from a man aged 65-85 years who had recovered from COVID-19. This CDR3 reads CASIQGAYNTGELFF. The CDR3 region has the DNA TGTGCCAGCATACAGGGGGCATATAACACCGGGGAGCTGTTTTTT.